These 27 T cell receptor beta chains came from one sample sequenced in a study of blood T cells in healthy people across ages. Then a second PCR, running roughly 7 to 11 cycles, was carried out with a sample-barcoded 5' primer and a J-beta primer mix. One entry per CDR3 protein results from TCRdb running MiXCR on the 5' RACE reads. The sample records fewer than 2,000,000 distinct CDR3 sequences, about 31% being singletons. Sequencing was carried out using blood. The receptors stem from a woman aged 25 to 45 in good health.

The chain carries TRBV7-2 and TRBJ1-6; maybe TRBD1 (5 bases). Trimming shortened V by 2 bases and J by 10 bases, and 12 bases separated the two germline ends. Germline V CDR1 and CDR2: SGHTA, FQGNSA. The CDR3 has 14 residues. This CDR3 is CASSLSRAGSPLHF. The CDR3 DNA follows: TGTGCCAGCAGCTTATCCAGGGCTGGCTCACCCCTCCACTTT.

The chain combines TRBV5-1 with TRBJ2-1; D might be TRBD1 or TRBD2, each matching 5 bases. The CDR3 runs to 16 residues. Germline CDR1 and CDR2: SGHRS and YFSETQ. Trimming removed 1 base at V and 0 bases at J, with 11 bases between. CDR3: CASSLNEGSSYNEQFF. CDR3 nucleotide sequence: TGCGCCAGCAGCTTGAATGAGGGGAGCTCCTACAATGAGCAGTTCTTC.

The CDR3: CSALKGGTNTEAFF. The DNA for the CDR3 is TGCAGTGCTCTGAAGGGGGGGACGAACACTGAAGCTTTCTTT. The rearrangement links TRBV20-1 to TRBJ1-1; the D gene is possibly TRBD1 (6 bases). This CDR3 has 14 amino acids. Looked up from germline, CDR1 is DFQATT and CDR2 is SNEGSKA (reference sequence). Deletions cut 5 bases from V and 1 base from J, with 14 bases between.

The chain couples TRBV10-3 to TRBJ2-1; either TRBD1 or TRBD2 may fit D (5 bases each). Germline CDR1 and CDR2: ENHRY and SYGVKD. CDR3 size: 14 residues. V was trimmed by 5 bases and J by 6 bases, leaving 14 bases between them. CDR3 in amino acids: CAISPGTTCNEQFF. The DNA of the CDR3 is TGTGCCATCAGTCCCGGGACCACCTGCAATGAGCAGTTCTTC.

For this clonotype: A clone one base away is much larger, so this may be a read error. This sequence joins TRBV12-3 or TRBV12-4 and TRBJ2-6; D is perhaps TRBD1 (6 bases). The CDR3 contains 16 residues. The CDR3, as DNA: TGTGCCAGCAGTCGCGGAACAGGGTCCGGGGCCAACGTCCCGACTTTC. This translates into CASSRGTGSGANVPTF.

This CDR3 reads CASSVDQPGGYTF. As DNA, the CDR3 is TGTGCCAGCAGCGTCGATCAGCCGGGGGGCTACACCTTC. V usage is TRBV5-5 and J usage is TRBJ1-2; no clear D gene. Per germline, CDR1 SGHKS and CDR2 YYEKEE (reference sequence). V lost 4 bases and J 8 bases, leaving 15 bases between the germline ends. CDR3 size: 13 residues.

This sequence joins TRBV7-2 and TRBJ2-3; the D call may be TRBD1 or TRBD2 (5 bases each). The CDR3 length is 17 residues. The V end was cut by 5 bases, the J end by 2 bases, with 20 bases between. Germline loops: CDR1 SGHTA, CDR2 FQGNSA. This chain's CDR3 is CASSQPVGTRDTDTQYF. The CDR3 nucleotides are TGTGCCAGCAGCCAGCCGGTAGGGACCAGAGACACAGATACGCAGTATTTT.

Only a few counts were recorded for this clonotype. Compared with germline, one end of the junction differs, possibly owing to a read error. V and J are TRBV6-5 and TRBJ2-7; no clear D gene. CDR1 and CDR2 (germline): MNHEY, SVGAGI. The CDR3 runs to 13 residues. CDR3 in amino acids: CTSSYSSDYEQYF. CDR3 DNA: TGTACCAGCAGTTACTCGAGCGACTACGAGCAGTACTTC.

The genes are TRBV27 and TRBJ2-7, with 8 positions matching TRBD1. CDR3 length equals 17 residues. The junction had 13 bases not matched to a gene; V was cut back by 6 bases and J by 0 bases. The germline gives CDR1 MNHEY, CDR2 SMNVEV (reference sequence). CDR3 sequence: CASSLISGTGVSYEQYF. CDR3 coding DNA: TGTGCCAGCAGCCTAATCTCCGGGACAGGCGTCTCCTACGAGCAGTACTTC.

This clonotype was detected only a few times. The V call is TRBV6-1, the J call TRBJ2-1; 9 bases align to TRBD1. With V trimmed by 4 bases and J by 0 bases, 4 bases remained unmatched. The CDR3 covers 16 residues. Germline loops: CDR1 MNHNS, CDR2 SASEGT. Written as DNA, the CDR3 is TGTGCCAGCAGTGGAGACAGGGGGAGCTCCTACAATGAGCAGTTCTTC. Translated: CASSGDRGSSYNEQFF.

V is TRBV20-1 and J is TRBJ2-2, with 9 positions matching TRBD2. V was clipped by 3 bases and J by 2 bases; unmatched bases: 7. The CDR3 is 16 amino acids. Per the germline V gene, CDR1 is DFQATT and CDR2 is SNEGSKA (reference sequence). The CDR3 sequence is CSARDRLAGNTGELFF. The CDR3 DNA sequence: TGCAGTGCTAGGGATCGGCTAGCGGGAAACACCGGGGAGCTGTTTTTT.

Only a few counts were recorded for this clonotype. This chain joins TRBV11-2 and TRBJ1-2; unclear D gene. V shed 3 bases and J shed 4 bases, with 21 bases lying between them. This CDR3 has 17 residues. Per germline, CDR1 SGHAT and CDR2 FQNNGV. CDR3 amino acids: CASSFNTVDLTSYGYTF. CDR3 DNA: TGTGCCAGCAGCTTCAATACTGTAGACCTTACAAGCTATGGCTACACCTTC. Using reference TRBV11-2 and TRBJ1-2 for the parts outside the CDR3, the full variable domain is EAGVAQSPRYKIIEKRQSVAFWCNPISGHATLYWYQQILGQGPKLLIQFQNNGVVDDSQLPKDRFSAERLKGVDSTLKIQPAKLEDSAVYLCASSFNTVDLTSYGYTFGSGTRLTVV.

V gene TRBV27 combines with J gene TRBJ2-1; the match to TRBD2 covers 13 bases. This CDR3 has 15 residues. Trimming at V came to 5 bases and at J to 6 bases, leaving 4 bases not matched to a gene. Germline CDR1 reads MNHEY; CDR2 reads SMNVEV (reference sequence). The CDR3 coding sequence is TGTGCCAGCAGTAAAACTAGCGGGAGGGTCAATGAGCAGTTCTTC. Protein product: CASSKTSGRVNEQFF.

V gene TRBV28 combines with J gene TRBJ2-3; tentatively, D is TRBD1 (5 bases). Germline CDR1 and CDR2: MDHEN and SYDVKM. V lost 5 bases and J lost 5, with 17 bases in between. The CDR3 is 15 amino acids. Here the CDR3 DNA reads TGTGCCAGCAGTCCGTCAGGACAAGGCCTAGATACGCAGTATTTT. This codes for CASSPSGQGLDTQYF.

CDR3 in amino acids: CSVFTTEAFF. For the CDR3, the DNA is TGCAGCGTTTTCACCACTGAAGCTTTCTTT. The chain recombines TRBV29-1 with TRBJ1-1; D remains unclear. The CDR3 loop spans 10 amino acids. In germline, CDR1 is SQVTM, CDR2 ANQGSEA. V was trimmed by 5 bases and J by 4 bases, leaving 5 bases between them.

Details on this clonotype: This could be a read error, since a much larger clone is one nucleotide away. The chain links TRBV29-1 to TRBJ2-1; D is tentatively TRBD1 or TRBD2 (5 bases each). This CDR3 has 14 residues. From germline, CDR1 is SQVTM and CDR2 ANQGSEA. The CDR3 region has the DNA TGCGGCGCTTGGGACCCCAGCACCTACAATGAGCAGTTCTTC. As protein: CGAWDPSTYNEQFF.

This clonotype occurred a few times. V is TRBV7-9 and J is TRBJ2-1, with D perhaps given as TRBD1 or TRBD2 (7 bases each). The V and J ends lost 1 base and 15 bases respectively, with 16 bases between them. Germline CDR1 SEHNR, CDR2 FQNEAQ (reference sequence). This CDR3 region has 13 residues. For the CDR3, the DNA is TGTGCCAGCAGCTTAGAGGGGAGGGACAGCACGTTCTTC. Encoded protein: CASSLEGRDSTFF.

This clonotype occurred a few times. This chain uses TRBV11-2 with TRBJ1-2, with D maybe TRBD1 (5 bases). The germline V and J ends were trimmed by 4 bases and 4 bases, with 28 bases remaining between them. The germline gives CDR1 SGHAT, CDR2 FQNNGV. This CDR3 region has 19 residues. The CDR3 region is CASSSLRPILGVYPYGYTF. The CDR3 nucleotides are TGTGCCAGCAGCTCCCTCCGCCCAATACTAGGGGTATACCCCTATGGCTACACCTTC.

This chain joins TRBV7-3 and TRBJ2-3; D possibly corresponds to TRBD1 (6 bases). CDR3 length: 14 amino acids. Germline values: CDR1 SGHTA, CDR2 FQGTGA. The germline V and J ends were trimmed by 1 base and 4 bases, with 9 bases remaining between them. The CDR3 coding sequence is TGTGCCAGCAGCTTAAAGTCAGGGGCAGATACGCAGTATTTT. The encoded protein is CASSLKSGADTQYF.

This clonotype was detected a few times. CDR3 amino acids: CSASRGQPDTQYF. The CDR3 DNA is TGCAGTGCTAGCCGCGGGCAGCCAGATACGCAGTATTTT. The genes are TRBV20-1 and TRBJ2-3; D may be TRBD2 (5 bases). Trimming removed 3 bases at V and 4 bases at J, with 11 bases between. Germline CDR1 and CDR2: DFQATT and SNEGSKA (reference sequence). The CDR3 totals 13 residues.

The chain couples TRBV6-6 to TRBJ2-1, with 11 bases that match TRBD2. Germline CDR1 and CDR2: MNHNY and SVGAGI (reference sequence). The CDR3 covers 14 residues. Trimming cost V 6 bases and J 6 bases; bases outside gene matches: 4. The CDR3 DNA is TGTGCCAGCAGGACTAGCGGGATGTGCAATGAGCAGTTCTTC. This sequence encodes CASRTSGMCNEQFF.

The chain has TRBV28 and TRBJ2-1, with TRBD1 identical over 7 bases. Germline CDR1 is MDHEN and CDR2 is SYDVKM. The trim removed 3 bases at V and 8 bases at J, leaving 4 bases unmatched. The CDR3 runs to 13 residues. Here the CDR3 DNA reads TGTGCCAGCAGTTTGCCACAGGGGTATGAGCAGTTCTTC. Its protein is CASSLPQGYEQFF.

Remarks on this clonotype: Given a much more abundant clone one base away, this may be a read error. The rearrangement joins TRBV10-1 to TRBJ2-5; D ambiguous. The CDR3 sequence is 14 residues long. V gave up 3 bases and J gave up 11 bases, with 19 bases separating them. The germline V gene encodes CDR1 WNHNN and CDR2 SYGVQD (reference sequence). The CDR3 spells CASSDRLFGNEQYF. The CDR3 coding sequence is TGCGCCAGCAGTGATAGGTTGTTCGGCAATGAGCAGTACTTC.

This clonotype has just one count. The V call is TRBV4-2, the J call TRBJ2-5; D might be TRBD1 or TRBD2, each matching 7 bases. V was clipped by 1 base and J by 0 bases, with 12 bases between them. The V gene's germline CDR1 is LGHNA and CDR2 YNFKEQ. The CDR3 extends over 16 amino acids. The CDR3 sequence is CASSQGRGGDQETQYF. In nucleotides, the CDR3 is TGTGCCAGCAGCCAAGGCAGGGGGGGGGACCAAGAGACCCAGTACTTC.

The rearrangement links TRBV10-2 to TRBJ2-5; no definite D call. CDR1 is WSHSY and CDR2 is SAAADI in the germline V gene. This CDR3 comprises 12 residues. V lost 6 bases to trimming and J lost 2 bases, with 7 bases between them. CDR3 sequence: CASRRTQETQYF. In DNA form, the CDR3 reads TGCGCCAGCAGGAGGACGCAAGAGACCCAGTACTTC.

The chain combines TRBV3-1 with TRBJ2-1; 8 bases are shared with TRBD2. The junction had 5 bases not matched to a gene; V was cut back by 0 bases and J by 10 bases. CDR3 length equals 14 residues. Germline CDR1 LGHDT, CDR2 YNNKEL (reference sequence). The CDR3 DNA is TGTGCCAGCAGCCAAGATGCGGGAGGCTACGAGCAGTTCTTC. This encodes CASSQDAGGYEQFF.

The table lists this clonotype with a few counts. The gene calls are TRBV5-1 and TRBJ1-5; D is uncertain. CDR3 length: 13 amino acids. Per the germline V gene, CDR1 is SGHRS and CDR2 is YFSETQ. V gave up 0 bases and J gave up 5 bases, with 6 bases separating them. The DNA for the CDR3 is TGCGCCAGCAGCTTGGATGTCGATCAGCCCCAGCATTTT. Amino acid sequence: CASSLDVDQPQHF.